One sample yielded the 2 T cell receptor beta chains listed below, sequenced in a study of T-cell reconstitution after alpha-beta-depleted transplantation in children. As it was prepared, the TCRbeta library received unique molecular identifiers. TCRdb independently ran MiXCR on the PCR reads; one entry per CDR3 protein. The sample carries tens of thousands of distinct CDR3 sequences, approximately 9.2% recorded once. The material sequenced was PBMCs, mostly from graft donor cells, taken 60 days after TCRalphabeta/CD19-depleted stem cell transplant. Receptors originate from a male patient under 10 years old who had a stem cell transplant for chronic granulomatous disease, so the T cells may come from the graft donor.

This clonotype was observed many times. The chain has TRBV7-8 and TRBJ2-3; TRBD1 matches 11 bases. This CDR3 region has 17 residues. The germline CDR1 and CDR2 sequences are SGHVS and FQNEAQ. V trimming: 5 bases; J trimming: 1 base; junction bases outside the gene matches: 8. CDR3 sequence reads: CASSPGDRGAGTDTQYF. CDR3 bases: TGTGCCAGCAGCCCCGGGGACAGGGGGGCTGGCACAGATACGCAGTATTTT. Combining the CDR3 with reference TRBV7-8 and TRBJ2-3 gives the whole variable domain GAGVSQSPRYKVAKRGQDVALRCDPISGHVSLFWYQQALGQGPEFLTYFQNEAQLDKSGLPSDRFFAERPEGSVSTLKIQRTQQEDSAVYLCASSPGDRGAGTDTQYFGPGTRLTVL.

The sample holds many counts of this clonotype. The V and J genes are TRBV5-4 and TRBJ2-3, with 8 bases identical to TRBD1. The J segment lost 4 bases and the V segment lost 1 base, leaving 5 bases of the junction unmatched. Germline CDR1 and CDR2: SGHNT and YYREEE (reference sequence). This CDR3 has 15 residues. The CDR3 reads CASSLQGAGADTQYF. CDR3 nucleotide sequence: TGTGCCAGCAGCTTGCAGGGGGCAGGCGCAGATACGCAGTATTTT.